Each of the 6 T cell receptor beta chains below was sequenced from the same sample in a study of HIV-infected patients and healthy controls. Follow-up blood was drawn about 14 weeks, roughly three months, after antiretroviral therapy began. No cell fractionation was done, so the repertoire covers all unsorted peripheral blood T cells. Alpha and beta constant-region primers primed reverse transcription of around 550 ng RNA. Alpha and beta chain libraries were made separately by chain-specific third strand synthesis with multiplexing indices. TCRdb reprocessed the 5' RACE reads via MiXCR and lists one record per CDR3 protein. There are about 10,000 distinct CDR3 sequences in the sample; 5.5% to 7% occur only once, and approximately 30% lies in the top ten. This sample comprised blood, obtained during antiretroviral therapy. These receptors all come from an adult with HIV infection. The donor label of this sample is uncertain.

Relative to its sample, this clonotype is medium-sized. V usage is TRBV20-1 and J usage is TRBJ2-5; D perhaps matches TRBD1 (6 bases). Germline CDR1 and CDR2: DFQATT and SNEGSKA (reference sequence). Trimming removed 2 bases from V and 3 bases from J, with 13 bases in between. The CDR3 runs 14 residues. The CDR3 spells CSARSDRLKETQYF. As DNA, the CDR3 is TGCAGTGCTAGATCGGACAGATTGAAAGAGACCCAGTACTTC.

The rearrangement uses TRBV5-1 and TRBJ1-3; D is undetermined. CDR1 and CDR2 from the germline V gene are SGHRS and YFSETQ. There are 14 residues in the CDR3. V dropped 0 bases and J dropped 2 bases, with 6 bases sitting between them. CDR3 region: CASSLEAAGNTIYF. Written as DNA, the CDR3 is TGCGCCAGCAGCTTGGAGGCAGCTGGAAACACCATATATTTT.

This clonotype was seen repeatedly, ten times or more. The chain's CDR3 is CASSLSGGWGQGAGNQPQHF. The CDR3 DNA reads TGTGCCAGCAGCTTGAGTGGGGGTTGGGGACAGGGGGCAGGCAATCAGCCCCAGCATTTT. The J gene is TRBJ1-5, the V gene TRBV5-5, with 12 positions matching TRBD1. The CDR3 is 20 amino acids. V gave up 1 base and J gave up 2 bases; unmatched junction bases: 13. Looked up from germline, CDR1 is SGHKS and CDR2 is YYEKEE (reference sequence).

This clonotype has at least ten counts. This rearrangement joins TRBV11-2 to TRBJ1-1; D unclear. Germline CDR1 is SGHAT and CDR2 is FQNNGV. This CDR3 has 16 residues. Between the trimmed V and J ends, which lost 0 bases and 1 base, there was a span of 12 bases. CDR3 coding DNA: TGTGCCAGCAGCTTAGATCTTTGGGGTAGGAACACTGAAGCTTTCTTT. It yields the protein CASSLDLWGRNTEAFF.

The table lists this clonotype with many counts. The chain carries TRBV5-6 and TRBJ2-3; D gene uncertain. CDR1 is SGHDT, CDR2 YYEEEE, per germline. V lost 1 base to trimming and J lost 4 bases, with 10 bases between them. CDR3 length: 14 amino acids. The CDR3 DNA reads as TGTGCCAGCAGCTTGACACTGGGTTCAGATACGCAGTATTTT. Amino acids: CASSLTLGSDTQYF.

This clonotype is medium-sized in the sample. J is TRBJ2-6 and V is TRBV5-6, with D possibly TRBD1 on 6 matching bases. The CDR3 is made up of 18 amino acids. Germline V gene data show CDR1 as SGHDT and CDR2 as YYEEEE. Trimming pared 4 bases from V and 4 bases from J, leaving 21 bases between. CDR3 nucleotide sequence: TGTGCCAGCAGCCCCGGGGACACATACACTCTGGGGGCCAACGTCCTGACTTTC. Its translation: CASSPGDTYTLGANVLTF. Drawing the rest from reference TRBV5-6 and TRBJ2-6, the complete variable domain is DAGVTQSPTHLIKTRGQQVTLRCSPKSGHDTVSWYQQALGQGPQFIFQYYEEEERQRGNFPDRFSGHQFPNYSSELNVNALLLGDSALYLCASSPGDTYTLGANVLTFGAGSRLTVL.